This entry describes one T cell receptor beta chain. Its antigen is undetermined. The authors built TCR beta libraries using iRepertoire HTBI primers and Arm-PCR of CDR3 regions. Each CDR3 protein gets one entry after TCRdb re-called the multiplex PCR reads with MiXCR. The table includes about 530,000 distinct CDR3 sequences, 15% to 20% detected once. The data originate from a study of regulatory T cells in long-lasting Graves disease. Broader study findings: The study found lower TCR diversity in persistent Graves' patients than in newly diagnosed ones. New patients shared approximately 1,000 public clonotypes, and persistent patients shared more, with 2,741.

Time point here: newly diagnosed GD, antithyroid drugs for less than 3 months. Construction of the TCR library relied on RNA isolated from PBMCs. These data were also reused for a study on T cells in Graves' hyperthyroidism and ophthalmopathy.

Sequenced material: peripheral blood mononuclear cells (PBMCs), taken at new diagnosis, from a patient treated with antithyroid drugs. The receptor was derived from a woman aged 40-65 years with Graves disease.

The CDR3 DNA sequence: TGTGCTATAACAGTGAATAAACCGGTTTCGGGCAATCAGCCCCAGCATTTT. Protein: CAITVNKPVSGNQPQHF. The chain joins TRBV28 to TRBJ1-5; D unresolved. Germline CDR1 reads MDHEN; CDR2 reads SYDVKM. The CDR3 totals 17 residues.